The 25 T cell receptor beta chains presented below share a single source sample, sequenced in a study of T-cell memory formation after mild COVID-19. TCRdb re-called the 5' RACE reads through MiXCR, storing one row per CDR3 protein. Counted here are a few hundred thousand distinct CDR3 sequences, about 11% occurring once; the ten biggest clones make up approximately 2.8%. Sequencing used PBMCs or a T cell subset sorted from them (not recorded which). Receptors originate from a man aged 18 to 29 who had mild COVID-19 (a few samples of this study predate the infection). Cell type and time point are not known.

The rearrangement uses TRBV20-1 and TRBJ1-1; the D is unclear. Germline V lookup: CDR1 DFQATT, CDR2 SNEGSKA (reference sequence). V was trimmed by 3 bases and J by 3 bases, leaving 17 bases between them. This CDR3 has 15 amino acids. The CDR3 DNA follows: TGCAGTGCTAGGCCCCCGACAAGAGTGGACACTGAAGCTTTCTTT. Its translation: CSARPPTRVDTEAFF.

The table lists this clonotype with a count of one. The CDR3 sequence: CSAPPRHKEAFF. The CDR3 DNA reads TGCAGTGCCCCCCCCAGACACAAAGAAGCTTTCTTT. The chain employs TRBV20-1 and TRBJ1-1; D not resolved. Per the germline V gene, CDR1 is DFQATT and CDR2 is SNEGSKA (reference sequence). The CDR3 loop spans 12 amino acids. Trimming stripped 6 bases from V and 8 bases from J, with 16 bases between.

The chain couples TRBV28 to TRBJ2-3; 7 bases map to TRBD1. The ends lost 6 bases at V and 2 bases at J; junction bases unmatched: 5. Germline CDR1 and CDR2: MDHEN and SYDVKM. The CDR3 is made up of 14 amino acids. The CDR3 DNA reads TGTGCCAGCAGCCGAGACAGGGACACAGATACGCAGTATTTT. Its translation is CASSRDRDTDTQYF.

This clonotype was detected only a few times. J is TRBJ1-6 and V is TRBV7-6, with a possible D match to TRBD1 (5 bases). Germline CDR1 SGHVS, CDR2 FNYEAQ. Deletions cut 5 bases from V and 7 bases from J, with 15 bases between. This CDR3 is 15 amino acids long. The chain's CDR3 is CASSMQGGLNSPLHF. The CDR3 DNA is TGTGCCAGCAGCATGCAGGGAGGTCTAAATTCACCCCTCCACTTT.

This clonotype was picked up a small number of times. The chain is built from TRBV5-1 and TRBJ2-5; a possible D gene is TRBD1 (6 bases). Germline loops: CDR1 SGHRS, CDR2 YFSETQ. The CDR3 runs to 14 residues. V lost 6 bases and J 5 bases, leaving 17 bases between the germline ends. CDR3 amino acids: CASTLGTGYETQYF. The CDR3 bases are TGCGCCAGCACCCTGGGAACAGGGTACGAGACCCAGTACTTC.

This rearrangement joins TRBV20-1 to TRBJ2-5; no clear D gene. The CDR3 totals 13 residues. Germline V gene data show CDR1 as DFQATT and CDR2 as SNEGSKA (reference sequence). V was pared by 6 bases and J by 2 bases, with 13 bases between. Written as DNA, the CDR3 is TGCAGTGCCGCTAGGACGATACAAGAGACCCAGTACTTC. As protein: CSAARTIQETQYF.

This clonotype was detected a few times. This chain connects TRBV7-2 to TRBJ2-7, with a possible D match to TRBD2 (7 bases). Germline assignment: CDR1 SGHTA and CDR2 FQGNSA. This CDR3 has 14 amino acids. V lost 10 bases and J 7 bases, leaving 23 bases between the germline ends. The CDR3: CATQPLGGPGEQYF. In DNA form, the CDR3 reads TGTGCCACCCAGCCCCTCGGGGGGCCCGGGGAGCAGTACTTC.

This clonotype appeared many times. The V call is TRBV7-6, the J call TRBJ2-2; D is undetermined. Trimming stripped 5 bases from V and 7 bases from J, with 8 bases between. The CDR3 loop spans 12 amino acids. The germline gives CDR1 SGHVS, CDR2 FNYEAQ. CDR3 loop: CASSLPYGELFF. DNA of the CDR3: TGTGCCAGCAGCCTGCCGTACGGGGAGCTGTTTTTT.

A remark on this clonotype: Just one base apart from a much larger clone, this may be a read error. The chain is built from TRBV20-1 and TRBJ1-5, with D tentatively TRBD1 (5 bases). Germline loops: CDR1 DFQATT, CDR2 SNEGSKA (reference sequence). The CDR3 has 13 amino acids. The ends were cut back, 4 bases at V and 3 bases at J, with 10 bases in the middle. CDR3 in DNA: TGCAGTGCTACAGGGAGTAACAATCAGCCCCAGCATTTT. Encoded protein: CSATGSNNQPQHF.

This clonotype was observed a handful of times. The chain combines TRBV2 with TRBJ1-1, with D perhaps TRBD1 (6 bases). V shed 6 bases and J shed 4 bases, with 15 bases lying between them. This CDR3 spans 14 amino acids. Germline V gene data show CDR1 as SNHLY and CDR2 as FYNNEI. The CDR3 loop reads CASRKEKGGTEAFF. For the CDR3, the DNA is TGTGCCAGCAGGAAAGAAAAAGGGGGCACTGAAGCTTTCTTT.

V is TRBV9 and J is TRBJ2-3; the D gene is possibly TRBD1 (6 bases). The CDR3 spans 14 residues. V lost 2 bases, J lost 0 bases, and 7 bases lay in between. Per germline, CDR1 SGDLS and CDR2 YYNGEE. In DNA form, the CDR3 reads TGTGCCAGCAGCGTTCAGGGGAGCACAGATACGCAGTATTTT. Protein sequence: CASSVQGSTDTQYF.

This clonotype was counted between two and nine times. The V call is TRBV18, the J call TRBJ2-5, with D possibly being TRBD1 or TRBD2 (6 bases each). Trimming took 6 bases from V and 5 from J, leaving 13 bases between them. CDR3 length: 13 residues. CDR1 and CDR2 (germline): KGHSH, LQKENI. This chain's CDR3 is CASSPTRGETQYF. Written as DNA, the CDR3 is TGTGCCAGCTCTCCGACTAGGGGGGAGACCCAGTACTTC.

This clonotype has just a few counts. The chain uses TRBV9 and TRBJ2-5; D is possibly TRBD2 (7 bases). Germline V gene data show CDR1 as SGDLS and CDR2 as YYNGEE. This CDR3 has 15 residues. Between the trimmed V and J ends, which lost 0 bases and 4 bases, there was a span of 13 bases. The CDR3 sequence is CASSVGGGQGETQYF. CDR3 DNA sequence: TGTGCCAGCAGCGTAGGGGGGGGCCAGGGAGAGACCCAGTACTTC.

The chain carries TRBV7-2 and TRBJ2-5; possibly TRBD1 for D (5 bases). Germline values: CDR1 SGHTA, CDR2 FQGNSA. The V end was cut by 5 bases, the J end by 0 bases, with 10 bases between. The CDR3 totals 14 residues. The CDR3: CASSPPGNQETQYF. DNA for the CDR3: TGTGCCAGCAGCCCTCCAGGGAACCAAGAGACCCAGTACTTC.

This clonotype showed up many times. The chain has TRBV5-1 and TRBJ2-3; tentative D call: TRBD2 (6 bases). The CDR3 contains 17 residues. CDR1 and CDR2 from the germline V gene are SGHRS and YFSETQ. V shed 2 bases and J shed 0 bases, with 16 bases lying between them. The CDR3 coding sequence is TGCGCCAGCAGCTTCCTCAACCGGGACTTTAGCACAGATACGCAGTATTTT. Protein product: CASSFLNRDFSTDTQYF. Full variable domain (missing parts from reference TRBV5-1 and TRBJ2-3): KAGVTQTPRYLIKTRGQQVTLSCSPISGHRSVSWYQQTPGQGLQFLFEYFSETQRNKGNFPGRFSGRQFSNSRSEMNVSTLELGDSALYLCASSFLNRDFSTDTQYFGPGTRLTVL.

This rearrangement joins TRBV7-3 to TRBJ2-1, with a tentative D call TRBD2 (6 bases). Between the trimmed V and J ends, which lost 3 bases and 2 bases, there was a span of 11 bases. This CDR3 spans 15 amino acids. CDR1 and CDR2 from the germline V gene are SGHTA and FQGTGA. CDR3 sequence: CASSFVPGAYNEQFF. In DNA form, the CDR3 reads TGTGCCAGCAGCTTCGTACCGGGGGCCTACAATGAGCAGTTCTTC.

Only a few counts were recorded for this clonotype. The chain recombines TRBV12-3 or TRBV12-4 with TRBJ2-3; the match to TRBD2 covers 7 bases. The V gene end was trimmed by 11 bases and the J gene end by 2 bases; junction bases not matched to a gene: 4. There are 12 residues in the CDR3. The CDR3 reads CALERDTDTQYF. DNA of the CDR3: TGTGCCCTCGAGCGGGACACAGATACGCAGTATTTT.

This clonotype appeared many times. This chain links TRBV4-1 with TRBJ2-1, with D hard to call. CDR1 is MGHRA, CDR2 YSYEKL, per germline. The CDR3 is 12 residues long. The ends were cut back, 0 bases at V and 6 bases at J, with 3 bases in the middle. The CDR3 is CASSQDSNEQFF. The CDR3, as DNA: TGCGCCAGCAGCCAAGATTCCAATGAGCAGTTCTTC.

This clonotype was seen ten or more times. The V and J genes are TRBV7-2 and TRBJ2-3; 8 bases are a match to TRBD2. J gave up 0 bases and V 5 bases, and 4 bases lay outside the gene matches. The CDR3 covers 15 residues. CDR1 and CDR2 from the germline V gene are SGHTA and FQGNSA. The CDR3: CASSRGGSSTDTQYF. The CDR3 bases are TGTGCCAGCAGCCGGGGGGGATCTAGCACAGATACGCAGTATTTT.

V gene TRBV20-1 combines with J gene TRBJ1-1; TRBD1 aligns across 7 bases. Germline CDR1 and CDR2: DFQATT and SNEGSKA (reference sequence). The CDR3 runs to 14 residues. V trimming: 0 bases; J trimming: 6 bases; junction bases outside the gene matches: 7. CDR3 sequence reads: CSARDVRGVSEAFF. The CDR3 DNA reads as TGCAGTGCTAGAGATGTCAGGGGGGTTTCTGAAGCTTTCTTT.

This clonotype was picked up a small number of times. The rearrangement uses TRBV7-9 and TRBJ1-1, with D hard to call. This CDR3 spans 11 amino acids. Between the trimmed V and J ends, which lost 5 bases and 7 bases, there was a span of 8 bases. Per the germline V gene, CDR1 is SEHNR and CDR2 is FQNEAQ (reference sequence). The CDR3 DNA reads as TGTGCCAGCAGCCCTCGGGTTGAAGCTTTCTTT. Its translation: CASSPRVEAFF.

This clonotype showed up just a few times. The chain is built from TRBV28 and TRBJ1-3; D is uncertain. Germline CDR1 and CDR2: MDHEN and SYDVKM. The CDR3 covers 16 residues. Trimming took off 7 bases at V and 7 bases at J, with 23 bases between the two ends. The CDR3 region has the DNA TGTGCCAGCACCCCCTCCGGGGTCCCGGGTAGGAACACCATATATTTT. Amino acids: CASTPSGVPGRNTIYF.

In this sample, this clonotype turned up a few times. V and J are TRBV6-5 and TRBJ1-2; 7 nucleotides align to TRBD1. Germline V gene data show CDR1 as MNHEY and CDR2 as SVGAGI. Losses at the gene ends were 0 bases for V and 3 bases for J; bases not matched to a gene: 7. The CDR3 extends over 16 amino acids. Here the CDR3 DNA reads TGTGCCAGCAGTTACTCGGCCGGGACAGTTCACTATGGCTACACCTTC. Translation: CASSYSAGTVHYGYTF.

V is TRBV12-3 or TRBV12-4 and J is TRBJ2-1; TRBD1 agrees at 7 bases. CDR3 length equals 16 residues. J lost 0 bases, V lost 3 bases, and 5 bases had no gene match. This CDR3 is CASSFRQGGSYNEQFF. The DNA of the CDR3 is TGTGCCAGCAGTTTCCGACAGGGCGGCTCCTACAATGAGCAGTTCTTC.

The CDR3 spells CASSRISGGLENEQFF. The CDR3 bases are TGTGCCAGCAGTCGTATTAGCGGGGGGCTCGAGAATGAGCAGTTCTTC. The chain links TRBV6-2 or TRBV6-3 to TRBJ2-1; 10 nucleotides line up with TRBD2. Germline assignment: CDR1 MNHEY and CDR2 SVGEGT. This CDR3 is 16 amino acids long. Trimming at V came to 5 bases and at J to 7 bases, leaving 11 bases not matched to a gene.